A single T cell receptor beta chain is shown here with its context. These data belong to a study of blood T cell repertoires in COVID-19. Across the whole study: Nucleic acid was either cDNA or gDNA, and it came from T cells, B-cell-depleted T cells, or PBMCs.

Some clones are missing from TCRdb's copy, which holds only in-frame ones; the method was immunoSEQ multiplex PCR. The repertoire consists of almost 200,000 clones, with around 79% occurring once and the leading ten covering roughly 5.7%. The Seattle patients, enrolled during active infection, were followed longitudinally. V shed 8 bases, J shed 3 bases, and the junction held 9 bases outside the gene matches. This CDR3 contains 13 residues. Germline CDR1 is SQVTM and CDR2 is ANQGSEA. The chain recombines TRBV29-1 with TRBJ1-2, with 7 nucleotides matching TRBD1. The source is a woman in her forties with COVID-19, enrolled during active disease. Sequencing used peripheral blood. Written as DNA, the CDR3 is TGCAGCTTCCAGGGGGGATTTTACTATGGCTACACCTTC. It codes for CSFQGGFYYGYTF.